This T cell receptor beta chain was observed in a study of blood T cell repertoires in COVID-19. Study information: Sources were T cells, B-cell-depleted T cells, or PBMCs; the material itself was cDNA or gDNA.

The CDR3 is 16 amino acids. Unmatched junction bases numbered 5, after V lost 0 bases and J lost 4 bases. Germline V gene data show CDR1 as SGHRS and CDR2 as YFSETQ. Some clones are missing from TCRdb's copy, which holds only in-frame ones; the method was immunoSEQ multiplex PCR. Of 98,000 or so clones in the sample, about 90% were seen once. This sequence was found in a man aged 50 or older with acute or convalescent COVID-19. The chain combines TRBV5-1 with TRBJ2-5; 11 bases match TRBD2. The source material was peripheral blood. CDR3: CASSLGSLAGVETQYF. The DNA for the CDR3 is TGCGCCAGCAGCTTGGGCTCACTAGCGGGAGTAGAGACCCAGTACTTC.